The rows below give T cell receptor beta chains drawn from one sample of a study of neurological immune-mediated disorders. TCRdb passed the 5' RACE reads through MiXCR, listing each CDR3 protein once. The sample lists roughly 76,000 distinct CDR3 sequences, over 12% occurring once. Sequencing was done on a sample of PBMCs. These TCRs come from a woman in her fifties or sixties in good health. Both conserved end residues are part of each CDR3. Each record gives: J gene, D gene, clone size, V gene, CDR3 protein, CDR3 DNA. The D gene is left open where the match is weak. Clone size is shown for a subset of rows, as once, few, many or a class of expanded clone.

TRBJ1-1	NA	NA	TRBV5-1	CASSLGQVSEAFF	TGCGCCAGCAGCTTGGGGCAGGTCTCTGAAGCTTTCTTT
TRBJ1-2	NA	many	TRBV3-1	CASSRRLQERDGYTF	TGTGCCAGCAGCCGGAGACTACAGGAGAGGGATGGCTACACCTTC
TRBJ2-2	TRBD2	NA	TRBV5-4	CASSSSSGRTGELFF	TGTGCCAGCAGCTCTTCTAGCGGGAGGACCGGGGAGCTGTTTTTT
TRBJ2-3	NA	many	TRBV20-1	CSARGDSSESTDTQYF	TGCAGTGCTAGAGGGGACTCTAGCGAAAGCACAGATACGCAGTATTTT
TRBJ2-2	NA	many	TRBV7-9	CASSHGRSPGELFF	TGTGCCAGCAGCCACGGACGTTCTCCCGGGGAGCTGTTTTTT
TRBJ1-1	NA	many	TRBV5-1	CASRRAESNTEAFF	TGCGCCAGCAGGCGGGCCGAGTCGAACACTGAAGCTTTCTTT
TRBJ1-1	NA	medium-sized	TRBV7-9	CASSSSTEAFF	TGTGCCAGCAGCTCATCCACTGAAGCTTTCTTT
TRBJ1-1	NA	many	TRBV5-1	CASSSTNPGYTEAFF	TGCGCCAGCAGCTCGACTAACCCAGGTTACACTGAAGCTTTCTTT
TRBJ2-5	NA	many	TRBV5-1	CASSLDRGGETQYF	TGCGCCAGCAGCTTGGACAGGGGAGGAGAGACCCAGTACTTC
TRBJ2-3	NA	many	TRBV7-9	CASSLAGPDTQYF	TGTGCCAGCAGCTTAGCGGGACCAGATACGCAGTATTTT
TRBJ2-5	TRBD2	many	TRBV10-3	CAITASGSPQETQYF	TGTGCCATCACTGCGAGCGGGAGCCCCCAAGAGACCCAGTACTTC
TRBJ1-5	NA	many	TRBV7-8	CASSLTKGNQPQHF	TGTGCCAGCAGCTTAACGAAGGGCAATCAGCCCCAGCATTTT
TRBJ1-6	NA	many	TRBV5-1	CASVTPIRQPNSPLHF	TGCGCCAGCGTTACCCCCATCAGGCAGCCTAATTCACCCCTCCACTTT
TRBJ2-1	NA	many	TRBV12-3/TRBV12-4	CASSLAAIGGAVFF	TGTGCCAGCAGTTTAGCCGCTATTGGGGGGGCGGTGTTCTTC
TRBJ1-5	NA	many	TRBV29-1	CSVGDTDQPQHF	TGCAGCGTTGGGGACACGGATCAGCCCCAGCATTTT
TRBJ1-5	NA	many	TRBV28	CASSLLLGAANQPQHF	TGTGCCAGCAGTTTATTGCTGGGGGCGGCTAATCAGCCCCAGCATTTT
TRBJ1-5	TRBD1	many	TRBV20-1	CSARQGTQPQHF	TGCAGTGCGAGACAGGGAACTCAGCCCCAGCATTTT
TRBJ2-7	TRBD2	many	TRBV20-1	CSAYLGDGRGYEQYF	TGCAGTGCTTACCTCGGAGACGGGAGGGGCTACGAGCAGTACTTC
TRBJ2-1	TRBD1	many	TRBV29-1	CSVGGQGTGGNEQFF	TGCAGCGTGGGCGGACAGGGTACAGGGGGCAATGAGCAGTTCTTC
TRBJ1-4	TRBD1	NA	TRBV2	CASSLDRGRELFF	TGTGCCAGCAGTCTAGACAGGGGGCGCGAACTGTTTTTT
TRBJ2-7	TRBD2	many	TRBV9	CASSAHSGRIYEQYF	TGTGCCAGCAGCGCCCATAGCGGGAGGATCTACGAGCAGTACTTC
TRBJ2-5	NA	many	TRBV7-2	CASSETGLETQYF	TGTGCCAGCAGCGAAACGGGACTAGAGACCCAGTACTTC
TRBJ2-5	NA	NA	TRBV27	CASRSAGRSSGFQETQYF	TGTGCCAGCAGAAGTGCAGGACGATCCAGCGGGTTCCAAGAGACCCAGTACTTC
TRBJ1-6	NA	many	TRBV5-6	CASSLPRSNSPLHF	TGTGCCAGCAGCTTACCCCGGTCCAATTCACCCCTCCACTTT